This T cell receptor beta chain was profiled in a study of spatial heterogeneity in lung cancer. TCRdb passed the 5' RACE reads through MiXCR, listing each CDR3 protein once. The sample shows thousands of distinct CDR3 sequences, about 4.2% of them seen only once. This clonotype was seen many times. This CDR3 has 15 amino acids. Germline V CDR1 and CDR2: MNHEY, SVGEGT. The V end lost 8 bases, the J end lost 0 bases, and 16 bases lay between the germline ends. Time point reported: sample taken at primary tumor resection. V and J are TRBV6-2 or TRBV6-3 and TRBJ1-2, with a weak D call TRBD1 (6 bases). The sequence derives from a male donor with early-stage non-small cell lung cancer. The source material was PBMCs, sampled at surgery. The CDR3 loop is CASRTARITNYGYTF. Here the CDR3 DNA reads TGTGCCAGCCGGACAGCCCGCATTACTAACTATGGCTACACCTTC.